This T cell receptor beta chain came from a study of T cells in localized non-small cell lung cancer. Produced via immunoSEQ multiplex PCR; TCRdb's table is partial and in-frame only. The sample consists of 55,000 to 65,000 clones, approximately 89% of them appearing once. Sequenced here: peripheral blood, sampled before any cancer treatment. The origin of this receptor is a man aged 35 to 70 with stage I lung adenocarcinoma.

The CDR3 nucleotides are TGTGCCAGCAGCGCAACAGGGTCTCTGGGCAATGAGCAGTTCTTC. It specifies CASSATGSLGNEQFF. The chain employs TRBV9 and TRBJ2-1, with D tentatively TRBD1 (6 bases). V was pared by 3 bases and J by 6 bases, with 16 bases between. The CDR3 runs 15 residues. Germline-derived CDR1 and CDR2 are SGDLS and YYNGEE.